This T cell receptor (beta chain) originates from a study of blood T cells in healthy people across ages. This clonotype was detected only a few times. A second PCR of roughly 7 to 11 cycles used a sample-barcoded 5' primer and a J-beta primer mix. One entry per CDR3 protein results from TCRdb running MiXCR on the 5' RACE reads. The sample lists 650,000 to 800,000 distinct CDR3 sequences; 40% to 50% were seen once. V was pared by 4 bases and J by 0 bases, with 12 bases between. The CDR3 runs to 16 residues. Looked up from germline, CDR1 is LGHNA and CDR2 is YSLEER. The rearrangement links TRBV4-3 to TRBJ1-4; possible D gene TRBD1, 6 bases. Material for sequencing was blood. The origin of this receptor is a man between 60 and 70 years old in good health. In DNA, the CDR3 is TGCGCCAGCAGCCCATTCGGGGGCGCAACTAATGAAAAACTGTTTTTT. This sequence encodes CASSPFGGATNEKLFF.